This TCR beta chain was obtained from a study of blood T cell repertoires in COVID-19. In the study overall: Some COVID-19 samples were acute and others convalescent; all came from the United States, Italy and Spain.

Per the germline V gene, CDR1 is SGDLS and CDR2 is YYNGEE. V dropped 4 bases and J dropped 2 bases, with 12 bases sitting between them. CDR3 length: 15 amino acids. The data were produced by immunoSEQ multiplex PCR, yet TCRdb's version contains in-frame clones alone and is incomplete. The table records 90,000 to 100,000 clones, approximately 88% of them present only once. The source material was peripheral blood. The sequence was collected from a woman aged 60-75 years with COVID-19, enrolled during active disease. This chain uses TRBV9 with TRBJ2-2; a possible D gene is TRBD2 (6 bases). CDR3 nucleotides: TGTGCCAGCAGCTACCGGGGGAGAAACACCGGGGAGCTGTTTTTT. This sequence encodes CASSYRGRNTGELFF.